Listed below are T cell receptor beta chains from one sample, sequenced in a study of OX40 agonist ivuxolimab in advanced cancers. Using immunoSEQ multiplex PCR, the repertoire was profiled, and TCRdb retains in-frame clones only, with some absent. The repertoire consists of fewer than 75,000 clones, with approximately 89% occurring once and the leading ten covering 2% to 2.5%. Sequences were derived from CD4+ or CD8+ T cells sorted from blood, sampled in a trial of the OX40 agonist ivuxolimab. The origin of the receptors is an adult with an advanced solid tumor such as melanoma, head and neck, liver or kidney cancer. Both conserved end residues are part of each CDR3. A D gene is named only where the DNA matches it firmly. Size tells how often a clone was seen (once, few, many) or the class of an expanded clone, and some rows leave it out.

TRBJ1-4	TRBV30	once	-	TGTGCCTGGAGTTATGGGGTAAATGAAAAACTGTTTTTT	CAWSYGVNEKLFF
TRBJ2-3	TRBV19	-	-	TGTGCCAGTAGAGGTTCTGGGGCGGGCACAGATACGCAGTATTTT	CASRGSGAGTDTQYF
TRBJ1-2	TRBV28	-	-	TGTGCCAGCAGCCTAGCCGGGGGGGTGTATGGCTACACCTTC	CASSLAGGVYGYTF
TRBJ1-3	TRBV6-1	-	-	TGTGCCAGCAGGAGCAGGGGAGGCTCTGGAAACACCATATATTTT	CASRSRGGSGNTIYF
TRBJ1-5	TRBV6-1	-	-	TGTGCCAGCAGAGATAGCAATCAGCCCCAGCATTTT	CASRDSNQPQHF
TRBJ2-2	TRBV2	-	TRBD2	TGTGCCAGCAGTGAACAGCTTCCGGGACTAGGTGGGACCGGGGAGCTGTTTTTT	CASSEQLPGLGGTGELFF
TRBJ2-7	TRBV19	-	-	TGTGCCAGTATGGACAGGAGGGCTTCCTACGAGCAGTACTTC	CASMDRRASYEQYF
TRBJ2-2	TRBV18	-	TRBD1	TGTGCCAGCTCACCGAACCGGGACAGGGACACCGGGGAGCTGTTTTTT	CASSPNRDRDTGELFF
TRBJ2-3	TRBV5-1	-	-	TGCGCCAGCAGTCCGTGGGCCGACACAGATACGCAGTATTTT	CASSPWADTDTQYF
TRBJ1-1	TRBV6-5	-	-	TGTGCCAGCAGTTACCAACGAACAGGGTTGTTCACTGAAGCTTTCTTT	CASSYQRTGLFTEAFF
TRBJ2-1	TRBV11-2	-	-	TGTGCCAGCAGCTTAGAGGGACAAGCCTACAATGAGCAGTTCTTC	CASSLEGQAYNEQFF
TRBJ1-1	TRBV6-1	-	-	TGTGCCAGCAGTGAACATGAGATGGGTAGGACTGAAGCTTTCTTT	CASSEHEMGRTEAFF
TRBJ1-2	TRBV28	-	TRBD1	TGTGCCAGCAGGGTTGGGACAGGAGGTGGCTACACCTTC	CASRVGTGGGYTF
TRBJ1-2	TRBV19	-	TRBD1	TGTGCCAGTAGTATTCAGACAGGGGGGCATGGCTACACCTTC	CASSIQTGGHGYTF
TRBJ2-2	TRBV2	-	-	TGTGCCAGCAGTAGGTATAGAGGAAACACCGGGGAGCTGTTTTTT	CASSRYRGNTGELFF
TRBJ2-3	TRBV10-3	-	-	TGTGCCACCGCCCGACAGGATCCGAGGACAGATACGCAGTATTTT	CATARQDPRTDTQYF
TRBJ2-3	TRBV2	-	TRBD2	TGTGCCAGCAGGAGACTAGCGGGGACTAGCACAGATACGCAGTATTTT	CASRRLAGTSTDTQYF
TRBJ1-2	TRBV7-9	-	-	TGTGCCAGCAGCCTTCCGCCCGGCAGGGGCAGTGGCTACACCTTC	CASSLPPGRGSGYTF
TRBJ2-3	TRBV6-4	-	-	TGTGCCAGCCTCTATAAACGCACAGATACGCAGTATTTT	CASLYKRTDTQYF
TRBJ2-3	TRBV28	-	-	TGTGCCAGCAGTTTAGAGTACGATACGCAGTATTTT	CASSLEYDTQYF
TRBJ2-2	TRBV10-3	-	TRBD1	TGTGCCATCAGTGAAAGGGACAGGATAGAAGCGAACACCGGGGAGCTGTTTTTT	CAISERDRIEANTGELFF
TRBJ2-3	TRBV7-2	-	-	TGTGCCAGCAGCTCGTATTCAAGCACAGATACGCAGTATTTT	CASSSYSSTDTQYF
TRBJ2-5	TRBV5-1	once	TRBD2	TGCGCCAGCAGCTTGGAGGCGCGGGGGGGCCAGGAGACCCAGTACTTC	CASSLEARGGQETQYF
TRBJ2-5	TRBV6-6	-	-	TGTGCCAGCAGTTACTTAACGGAGGAGACCCAGTACTTC	CASSYLTEETQYF
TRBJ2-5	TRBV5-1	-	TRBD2	TGCGCCAGCAGACGTAGCGGGGAAGAGACCCAGTACTTC	CASRRSGEETQYF
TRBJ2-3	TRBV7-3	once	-	TGTGCCAGCAGCTTAAATTCGCGAGTGGATACGCAGTATTTT	CASSLNSRVDTQYF
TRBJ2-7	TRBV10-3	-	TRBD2	TGTGCCACGGTTCTAGCGGGAGGTCTCGAGCAGTACTTC	CATVLAGGLEQYF
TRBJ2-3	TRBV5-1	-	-	TGCGCCAGCAGCTTGGGAGGGGTACACACAGATACGCAGTATTTT	CASSLGGVHTDTQYF
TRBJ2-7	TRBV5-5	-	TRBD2	TGTGCCAGCAGCTTGGAGGGTAGCGGGAGAGGAAGGTCCTACGAGCAGTACTTC	CASSLEGSGRGRSYEQYF
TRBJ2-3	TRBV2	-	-	TGTGCCAGCACCCTGGGCGATACGCAGTATTTT	CASTLGDTQYF
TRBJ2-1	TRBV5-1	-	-	TGCGCCAGCAGCCAGGGGCGGTACAATGAGCAGTTCTTC	CASSQGRYNEQFF
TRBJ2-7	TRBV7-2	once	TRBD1	TGTGCCAGCAGCTCAACCGGGACAGGGGTCAACGAGCAGTACTTC	CASSSTGTGVNEQYF
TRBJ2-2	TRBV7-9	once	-	TGTGCCAGCAGCCTGACAGGAACCGGGGAGCTGTTTTTT	CASSLTGTGELFF
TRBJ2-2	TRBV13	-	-	TGTGCCAGCGAGGACACTCCCACCGGGGAGCTGTTTTTT	CASEDTPTGELFF
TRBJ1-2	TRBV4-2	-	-	TGTGCCAGCGCCCTAGAAAGTCGTGCTAACTATGGCTACACCTTC	CASALESRANYGYTF